The TCR beta chain under discussion was sequenced for a study of blood T cell repertoires in COVID-19. Recruitment covered about two dozen US areas and drew participants whose ages spanned roughly 18 to 90 years. Repertoires were generated with immunoSEQ multiplex PCR, while TCRdb's copy carries only in-frame clones and drops some. The data hold roughly 250,000 clones, with 87% observed a single time. The receptor comes from a woman between 25 and 40 years old with acute COVID-19. Sequencing was carried out using PBMCs or T cells enriched from blood (not recorded which).

Here the CDR3 reads CASSLGPHRGGYTF. The CDR3 DNA sequence: TGTGCCAGCAGCTTAGGGCCCCACAGGGGAGGCTACACCTTC. V usage is TRBV11-2 and J usage is TRBJ1-2; 7 nucleotides agree with TRBD1. The length of the CDR3 is 14 residues. Germline assignment: CDR1 SGHAT and CDR2 FQNNGV. Trimming took 1 base from V and 8 from J; bases not matched to a gene: 7. The full variable domain, with the rest looked up from reference TRBV11-2 and TRBJ1-2, is EAGVAQSPRYKIIEKRQSVAFWCNPISGHATLYWYQQILGQGPKLLIQFQNNGVVDDSQLPKDRFSAERLKGVDSTLKIQPAKLEDSAVYLCASSLGPHRGGYTFGSGTRLTVV.